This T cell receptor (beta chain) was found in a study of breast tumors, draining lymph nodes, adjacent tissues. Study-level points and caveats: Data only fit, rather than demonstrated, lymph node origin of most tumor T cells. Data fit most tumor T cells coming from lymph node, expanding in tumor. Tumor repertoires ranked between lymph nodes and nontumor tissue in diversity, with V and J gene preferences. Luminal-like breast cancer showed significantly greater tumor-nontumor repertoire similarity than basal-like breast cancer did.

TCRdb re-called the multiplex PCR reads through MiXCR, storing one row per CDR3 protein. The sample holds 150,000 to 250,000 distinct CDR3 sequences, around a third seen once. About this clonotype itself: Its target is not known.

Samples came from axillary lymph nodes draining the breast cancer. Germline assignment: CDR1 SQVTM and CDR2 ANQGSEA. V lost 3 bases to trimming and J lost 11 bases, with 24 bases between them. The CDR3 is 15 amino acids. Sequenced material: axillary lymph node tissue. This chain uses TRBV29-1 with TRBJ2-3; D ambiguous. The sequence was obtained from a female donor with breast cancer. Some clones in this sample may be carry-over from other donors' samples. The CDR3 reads CSVEEDADPYNEQYF. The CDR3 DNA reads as TGCAGCGTTGAGGAAGATGCGGACCCCTACAATGAGCAGTATTTT.